These 15 T cell receptor beta chains originate from one sample sequenced in a study of identical twins (dated by TCRdb to about 2016). Receptor amplification or capture employed 5' RACE. The data were produced on an Illumina HiSeq 2000. TCRdb passed the public sequencing reads through fastp at Q25 and MiXCR, retaining productive beta sequences. A single entry per CDR3 protein holds the most common genes and DNA from its merged rows. The sample includes 500,000 or so distinct CDR3 sequences, with about 20% observed a single time. About 0.91% of the sample is taken by the ten largest. The same data also contributed to another study, on T cells expressing NK-cell markers.

The sample comprised CD4+ T cells sorted from blood. All receptors come from a woman between 18 and 29 years old in good health.

The gene calls are TRBV7-9 and TRBJ2-5, with a weak D call TRBD1 (6 bases). CDR1 is SEHNR and CDR2 is FQNEAQ in the germline V gene (reference sequence). The CDR3 runs 14 residues. V was cut by 5 bases and J by 2 bases, with 12 bases left in between. The chain's CDR3 is CASSQIGQQETQYF. For the CDR3, the DNA is TGTGCCAGCAGCCAAATCGGACAGCAAGAGACCCAGTACTTC. Together with reference TRBV7-9 and TRBJ2-5, the CDR3 gives the full variable domain: DTGVSQNPRHKITKRGQNVTFRCDPISEHNRLYWYRQTLGQGPEFLTYFQNEAQLEKSRLLSDRFSAERPKGSFSTLEIQRTEQGDSAMYLCASSQIGQQETQYFGPGTRLLVL.

The V call is TRBV29-1, the J call TRBJ1-2; tentatively, D is TRBD1 (6 bases). The ends were cut back, 5 bases at V and 6 bases at J, with 19 bases in the middle. Germline V gene lookup returns CDR1 SQVTM and CDR2 ANQGSEA. The CDR3 is 14 amino acids. The CDR3 region is CSVIIQGSTHGYTF. In nucleotides, the CDR3 is TGCAGCGTTATCATACAGGGTAGCACCCATGGCTACACCTTC.

This rearrangement joins TRBV6-5 to TRBJ2-7; perhaps TRBD1 as D (5 bases). The germline gives CDR1 MNHEY, CDR2 SVGAGI. The CDR3 consists of 15 residues. Deletions cut 0 bases from V and 5 bases from J, with 14 bases between. The CDR3 here is CASSYSGHPAHEQYF. DNA of the CDR3: TGTGCCAGCAGTTACTCGGGGCACCCGGCGCACGAGCAGTACTTC.

The chain links TRBV7-2 to TRBJ1-2; 7 nucleotides line up with TRBD1. V shed 1 base and J 4 bases; nucleotides not matched to a gene: 6. CDR3 length: 15 amino acids. CDR1 SGHTA and CDR2 FQGNSA come from the germline V gene. The CDR3 protein is CASSLVSGGSYGYTF. The CDR3 region has the DNA TGTGCCAGCAGCTTAGTGTCAGGGGGATCCTATGGCTACACCTTC.

This clonotype showed up just a few times. J is TRBJ2-2 and V is TRBV6-2 or TRBV6-3; D remains ambiguous. Trimming removed 7 bases at V and 1 base at J, with 7 bases between. CDR3 length: 13 residues. Germline lookup yields CDR1 MNHEY and CDR2 SVGEGT. The chain's CDR3 is CASMYRNTGELFF. CDR3 nucleotide sequence: TGTGCCAGCATGTACAGGAACACCGGGGAGCTGTTTTTT.

Only a few counts were recorded for this clonotype. The rearrangement links TRBV9 to TRBJ2-7; D not certain. Germline assignment: CDR1 SGDLS and CDR2 YYNGEE. Trimming left V 2 bases short and J 10 bases short, with 19 bases between. This CDR3 comprises 14 residues. The CDR3 sequence: CASSVGPYPSTQYF. The DNA for the CDR3 is TGTGCCAGCAGCGTCGGTCCCTACCCCTCTACTCAGTACTTC. Based on the CDR3 plus reference TRBV9 and TRBJ2-7, the full variable domain is DSGVTQTPKHLITATGQRVTLRCSPRSGDLSVYWYQQSLDQGLQFLIQYYNGEERAKGNILERFSAQQFPDLHSELNLSSLELGDSALYFCASSVGPYPSTQYFGPGTRLTVT.

The V gene is TRBV20-1, the J gene TRBJ1-2, with TRBD1 as a possible D gene (6 bases). Trimming pared 6 bases from V and 4 bases from J, leaving 15 bases between. The CDR3 totals 13 residues. Germline-derived CDR1 and CDR2 are DFQATT and SNEGSKA (reference sequence). CDR3 loop: CSAAVLGGYGYTF. DNA for the CDR3: TGCAGTGCCGCCGTCTTAGGGGGCTATGGCTACACCTTC.

This clonotype was counted a few times. The chain links TRBV20-1 to TRBJ2-3; D is possibly TRBD2 (7 bases). CDR1 and CDR2 (germline): DFQATT, SNEGSKA (reference sequence). CDR3 length equals 14 residues. V lost 2 bases to trimming and J lost 3 bases, with 12 bases between them. CDR3 amino acids: CSARRGARTDTQYF. DNA for the CDR3: TGCAGTGCTAGACGGGGGGCAAGGACAGATACGCAGTATTTT.

V gene TRBV11-2 combines with J gene TRBJ1-6; D gene ambiguous. V lost 1 base and J 0 bases, leaving 13 bases between the germline ends. Germline V gives CDR1 SGHAT, CDR2 FQNNGV. There are 18 residues in the CDR3. The CDR3 nucleotides are TGTGCCAGCAGCTTAGTTTCGGGCACTAGCTCCTATAATTCACCCCTCCACTTT. It codes for CASSLVSGTSSYNSPLHF.

The chain links TRBV4-1 to TRBJ1-1; TRBD1 aligns across 12 bases. This CDR3 is 18 amino acids long. The V gene end was trimmed by 2 bases and the J gene end by 4 bases; junction bases not matched to a gene: 11. The germline V gene encodes CDR1 MGHRA and CDR2 YSYEKL. This chain's CDR3 is CASSQSSGTGGAGTEAFF. The CDR3 DNA reads as TGCGCCAGCAGCCAATCTTCCGGGACAGGGGGCGCTGGCACTGAAGCTTTCTTT.

The table lists this clonotype with many counts. J is TRBJ2-7 and V is TRBV12-3 or TRBV12-4, with D unclear. The V gene lost 3 bases and the J gene lost 3 bases, with 9 bases spanning the gap. This CDR3 is 13 amino acids long. The CDR3 bases are TGTGCCAGCAGTTTCGGAGAGGACTACGAGCAGTACTTC. It codes for CASSFGEDYEQYF.

The rearrangement links TRBV20-1 to TRBJ1-5, with no clear D. The CDR3 spans 12 residues. Germline V CDR1 and CDR2: DFQATT, SNEGSKA (reference sequence). V lost 1 base to trimming and J lost 4 bases, with 5 bases between them. The CDR3 loop is CSARVKNQPQHF. The CDR3 nucleotides are TGCAGTGCTAGAGTCAAGAATCAGCCCCAGCATTTT.

This clonotype was seen a handful of times. The chain recombines TRBV20-1 with TRBJ2-5; perhaps TRBD2 as D (6 bases). Germline CDR1 is DFQATT and CDR2 is SNEGSKA (reference sequence). The CDR3 length is 13 residues. The CDR3 DNA follows: TGCATCCCCGGAGGGCGTCTATGGGAGACCCAGTACTTC. It is translated as CIPGGRLWETQYF.

The chain carries TRBV13 and TRBJ2-1; D possibly corresponds to TRBD2 (6 bases). The CDR3 totals 14 residues. CDR1 and CDR2 from the germline V gene are PRHDT and FYEKMQ (reference sequence). Deletions cut 5 bases from V and 7 bases from J, with 15 bases between. The CDR3 coding sequence is TGTGCCAGCAGCCCTAGACTAGGTTCTAATGAGCAGTTCTTC. Amino acid sequence: CASSPRLGSNEQFF.

The V gene is TRBV9, the J gene TRBJ2-2, with 9 bases fitting TRBD2. V was pared by 0 bases and J by 6 bases, with 3 bases of the junction left unmatched. Germline assignment: CDR1 SGDLS and CDR2 YYNGEE. This CDR3 is built from 15 residues. CDR3 amino acids: CASSVVGLAPGELFF. The CDR3 nucleotides read TGTGCCAGCAGCGTAGTGGGACTAGCCCCCGGGGAGCTGTTTTTT. Full variable domain (outside the CDR3, taken from reference TRBV9 and TRBJ2-2): DSGVTQTPKHLITATGQRVTLRCSPRSGDLSVYWYQQSLDQGLQFLIQYYNGEERAKGNILERFSAQQFPDLHSELNLSSLELGDSALYFCASSVVGLAPGELFFGEGSRLTVL.